This is a list of T cell receptor beta chains from one sample in a study of response to subunit inactivated influenza vaccine. TCRdb called the RT-PCR reads again in MiXCR, with one record for every CDR3 protein. This sample has about 170,000 distinct CDR3 sequences, with over 9.5% found just once. These same records also appear under a second study, on T cells expressing NK-cell markers.

The sequenced sample was CD8+ T cells sorted from PBMCs, obtained 12 days after vaccination. The receptors here all came from a man aged 45 to 65 who received an inactivated influenza vaccine. The CDR3 runs from the conserved cysteine through the conserved F or W. A D gene is named only where the DNA matches it firmly. Only some rows state a clone size, as once, few, many or a class for expanded clones.

abundance,d_gene,v_gene,j_gene,CDR3nt,CDR3aa
many,.,TRBV7-9,TRBJ2-7,TGTGCCAGCAGCTTAGATTCGCCCGAGCAGTACTTC,CASSLDSPEQYF
.,TRBD1,TRBV27,TRBJ1-1,TGTGCCAGCAGTTTTTCAGGACAGGGGCTTCGCGGAGCTTTCTTT,CASSFSGQGLRGAFF
.,TRBD2,TRBV7-2,TRBJ2-1,TGTGCCAGCAGCTTACGGGGACTAGGTGAGCAGTTCTTC,CASSLRGLGEQFF
many,.,TRBV4-3,TRBJ1-5,TGCGCCAGCAGCCAAGTGTGGGGGGCCGAAAGCAATCAGCCCCAGCATTTT,CASSQVWGAESNQPQHF
.,.,TRBV6-5,TRBJ2-7,TGTGCCAGCAGTTACTCGGGGGTCTACGAGCAGTACTTC,CASSYSGVYEQYF
many,.,TRBV20-1,TRBJ2-7,TGCAGTGGAGGCTTTGACTACGAGCAGTACTTC,CSGGFDYEQYF
few,.,TRBV6-5,TRBJ2-3,TGTGCCAGCAGTTCGCGGGGGCTCAAAGATACGCAGTATTTT,CASSSRGLKDTQYF
.,.,TRBV5-6,TRBJ1-1,TGTGCCAGCAGCTTTGGGACTTTTAACACTGAAGCTTTCTTT,CASSFGTFNTEAFF
many,.,TRBV20-1,TRBJ2-3,TGCAGTGCTTTAGTACGGAGAGCAGATACGCAGTATTTT,CSALVRRADTQYF
many,.,TRBV6-1,TRBJ1-1,TGTGCCAGCAGCACCCTCAGCGCTGAAGCTTTCTTT,CASSTLSAEAFF
few,.,TRBV11-2,TRBJ1-4,TGTGCCAGCAGCCAAACTAATGAAAAACTGTTTTTT,CASSQTNEKLFF
.,TRBD1,TRBV28,TRBJ2-3,TGTGCCAGCACTTACAGGGGGCGCGGCACAGATACGCAGTATTTT,CASTYRGRGTDTQYF
.,TRBD2,TRBV4-3,TRBJ2-1,TGCGCCAGCAGCCAAGTCGCGGGAGCCTACAATGAGCAGTTCTTC,CASSQVAGAYNEQFF
few,.,TRBV6-2/TRBV6-3,TRBJ1-2,TGTGCCAGCAGCTCCCTTGGACGGCACTATGGCTACACCTTC,CASSSLGRHYGYTF
.,.,TRBV28,TRBJ2-7,TGTGCCAGCAGTCCTCCCCTGGCAGGGCTCTACGAGCAGTACTTC,CASSPPLAGLYEQYF
few,TRBD1,TRBV9,TRBJ1-1,TGTGCCAGCAGCGTAGGGAGGGGGCACAGGACTGAAGCTTTCTTT,CASSVGRGHRTEAFF
few,TRBD2,TRBV12-3/TRBV12-4,TRBJ2-7,TGTGCCAGCAGTGACCCCGGACTAGCGGGAGGGCCCTACGAGCAGTACTTC,CASSDPGLAGGPYEQYF
few,.,TRBV13,TRBJ2-2,TGTGCCAGCAGCTTAGAAAGGGGGGAGCTGTTTTTT,CASSLERGELFF
few,.,TRBV28,TRBJ2-1,TGTGCCAGCAGTTTACAGGGGTCGGATGAGCAGTTCTTC,CASSLQGSDEQFF
.,TRBD2,TRBV28,TRBJ2-3,TGTGCTGGCGGGAGGAGAGTGGGCACAGATACGCAGTATTTT,CAGGRRVGTDTQYF
few,TRBD2,TRBV4-3,TRBJ2-5,TGCGCCAGCAGCCAAGGGCTAGCGGGGGGGCAAGAGACCCAGTACTTC,CASSQGLAGGQETQYF
few,.,TRBV10-3,TRBJ1-1,TGTGCCATCACTACGACAGGCCTGAACACTGAAGCTTTCTTT,CAITTTGLNTEAFF
few,.,TRBV29-1,TRBJ2-2,TGCAGCGTTGGAAGCACCGGGGAGCTGTTTTTT,CSVGSTGELFF
few,.,TRBV6-2/TRBV6-3,TRBJ1-1,TGTGCCAGCAGTTACGAACAGGGTGTGGACACTGAAGCTTTCTTT,CASSYEQGVDTEAFF
many,TRBD1,TRBV10-3,TRBJ2-3,TGTGCCATCAGTGAAATCGGACAGGGCACAGATACGCAGTATTTT,CAISEIGQGTDTQYF
few,TRBD1,TRBV6-2/TRBV6-3,TRBJ1-1,TGTGCCAGCAGTTACTCCCTAAGGACAGGGGAAGACACTGAAGCTTTCTTT,CASSYSLRTGEDTEAFF
few,TRBD2,TRBV28,TRBJ2-7,TGTGCCAGCACCCTGGGCGGGGGGGCCGACGAGCAGTACTTC,CASTLGGGADEQYF
.,TRBD1,TRBV9,TRBJ2-7,TGTGCCAGCAGCCCAGGGACAGAGCCTATCTACGAGCAGTACTTC,CASSPGTEPIYEQYF
many,.,TRBV12-3/TRBV12-4,TRBJ2-7,TGTGCCAGCAGCTCGACGTACTACGAGCAGTACTTC,CASSSTYYEQYF
few,.,TRBV10-3,TRBJ2-3,TGTGCCATCAGTGGGTATGACAGAAGCACAGATACGCAGTATTTT,CAISGYDRSTDTQYF
once,.,TRBV9,TRBJ2-2,TGTGCCAGCAGCGCCCCCCCGGACGGGGAGCTGTTTTTT,CASSAPPDGELFF
.,TRBD1,TRBV9,TRBJ2-7,TGTGCCAGCAGCCTTCGGGACAGGGAGGCCTTTTCTCCCGAGCAGTACTTC,CASSLRDREAFSPEQYF
many,.,TRBV5-1,TRBJ2-2,TGCGCCAGCAGCTTGGTGTTGACAGGGAACACCGGGGAGCTGTTTTTT,CASSLVLTGNTGELFF
.,.,TRBV27,TRBJ1-6,TGTGCCAGCAGTCACCCCGGGGCACCCCTCCACTTT,CASSHPGAPLHF
few,.,TRBV4-1,TRBJ2-7,TGCGCCAGCAGCCAAGATGGTGAGGGTGGAGTCACCTACGAGCAGTACTTC,CASSQDGEGGVTYEQYF
.,.,TRBV6-2/TRBV6-3,TRBJ2-4,TGTGCCAGCAGTTACGGGTCAGGCATTCAGTACTTC,CASSYGSGIQYF
.,.,TRBV13,TRBJ2-7,TGTGCCAGCAGCTCTGGACAGATCTCCTACGAGCAGTACTTC,CASSSGQISYEQYF
.,TRBD1,TRBV5-6,TRBJ2-1,TGTGCCAGCAGCTCAGCTGGACAGGGGTACAATGAGCAGTTCTTC,CASSSAGQGYNEQFF